A single sample is the source of the 2 T cell receptor beta chains below, sequenced in a study of cytomegalovirus exposure and HLA in healthy donors. Primers for the PCR totalled 60 Vbeta and 13 Jbeta. Repertoires were generated with immunoSEQ multiplex PCR, while TCRdb's copy carries only in-frame clones and drops some. The sample has some 200,000 clones; approximately 85% are singletons. Sequencing was done on a sample of PBMCs. The receptor set was obtained from a girl between 5 and 17 years old in good health and CMV-seropositive.

This chain joins TRBV23-1 and TRBJ1-4; TRBD1 matches 10 bases. TRBV23-1 is sorted into the ORF group, with uncertain function. With V trimmed by 2 bases and J by 4 bases, 10 bases remained unmatched. The CDR3 sequence is 18 residues long. The CDR3 is CASSQRQGARRGNEKLFF. The CDR3 DNA reads as TGCGCCAGCAGTCAAAGACAGGGGGCCCGGAGGGGTAATGAAAAACTGTTTTTT.

The table lists this clone with a few counts. CDR3: CASSPSRDRVGYGYTF. The CDR3 DNA reads as TGTGCCAGCAGCCCGAGCCGGGACAGGGTGGGATATGGCTACACCTTC. The chain links TRBV7-9 to TRBJ1-2; 9 nucleotides line up with TRBD1. The CDR3 loop spans 16 amino acids. Germline CDR1 SEHNR, CDR2 FQNEAQ (reference sequence). J gave up 5 bases and V 5 bases, and 12 bases lay outside the gene matches.